These 21 T cell receptor beta chains share one sample of origin, sequenced in a study of T-cell memory formation after mild COVID-19 (dated by TCRdb to the early 2020s). The library was prepared using 5' RACE. These reads were obtained on an Illumina NovaSeq 6000. TCRdb reprocessing: public reads trimmed at Q25 with fastp, clones called with MiXCR, in-frame beta chains kept. Every CDR3 protein is listed once, alongside the most common genes and DNA of its rows. The sample table lists under 250,000 distinct CDR3 sequences, about 16% of them with a count of one. Less than 2.5% of the sample goes to the ten largest clones. Sequencing used PBMCs or a T cell subset sorted from them (not recorded which). The source is an adult woman who had mild COVID-19 (a few samples of this study predate the infection). The sample titles of this study are shuffled in the database, so cell type and time point are left out; the donor was told from shared clones.

This clonotype was counted between two and nine times. The chain links TRBV6-5 to TRBJ2-7, with D maybe TRBD1 (5 bases). Trimming took 6 bases from V and 6 from J, leaving 12 bases between them. Germline V gene sequence: CDR1 MNHEY, CDR2 SVGAGI. The length of the CDR3 is 12 residues. The CDR3 DNA is TGTGCCAGCAGGACTTCAGGGTCCGAGCAGTACTTC. Its protein is CASRTSGSEQYF.

This clonotype was observed a handful of times. The chain combines TRBV13 with TRBJ1-1, with a weak D call TRBD1 (6 bases). The CDR3 totals 15 residues. V lost 5 bases to trimming and J lost 1 base, with 14 bases between them. Germline CDR1 PRHDT, CDR2 FYEKMQ (reference sequence). The CDR3 bases are TGTGCCAGCAGCCCAGACAGGTTCCCGAACACTGAAGCTTTCTTT. Translating it yields CASSPDRFPNTEAFF.

This clonotype was seen only a few times. This sequence joins TRBV7-2 and TRBJ2-1; D perhaps matches TRBD2 (6 bases). With 5 bases removed from V and 4 bases from J, the gap between germline ends came to 15 bases. Germline V gene lookup returns CDR1 SGHTA and CDR2 FQGNSA. The CDR3 is 15 amino acids. CDR3 amino acids: CASSRREAIYNEQFF. In nucleotides, the CDR3 is TGTGCCAGCAGCCGGAGGGAAGCCATATACAATGAGCAGTTCTTC.

There are a few counts of this clonotype. This chain connects TRBV28 to TRBJ2-2, with 12 bases lining up with TRBD2. Trimming removed 0 bases from V and 6 bases from J; junction bases left unmatched: 5. Germline V gives CDR1 MDHEN, CDR2 SYDVKM. The CDR3 totals 17 residues. Here the CDR3 reads CASSLWELAGGPGELFF. The CDR3 DNA reads TGTGCCAGCAGTTTATGGGAGCTAGCGGGGGGGCCCGGGGAGCTGTTTTTT. Full variable domain (missing parts from reference TRBV28 and TRBJ2-2): DVKVTQSSRYLVKRTGEKVFLECVQDMDHENMFWYRQDPGLGLRLIYFSYDVKMKEKGDIPEGYSVSREKKERFSLILESASTNQTSMYLCASSLWELAGGPGELFFGEGSRLTVL.

The chain couples TRBV14 to TRBJ2-3, with 10 bases lining up with TRBD1. V trimming: 3 bases; J trimming: 7 bases; junction bases outside the gene matches: 4. Germline V gene sequence: CDR1 SGHDN, CDR2 FVKESK. There are 14 residues in the CDR3. CDR3 residues: CASSHPGQGNTQYF. CDR3 sequence (DNA): TGTGCCAGCAGCCATCCGGGACAGGGGAATACGCAGTATTTT.

The genes are TRBV15 and TRBJ1-3; no firm D call. The germline V and J ends were trimmed by 0 bases and 1 base, with 7 bases remaining between them. The CDR3 has 15 residues. In germline, CDR1 is LNHNV, CDR2 YYDKDF (reference sequence). DNA for the CDR3: TGTGCCACCAGCAGAGAGGGAATATCTGGAAACACCATATATTTT. Translation gives CATSREGISGNTIYF.

The chain recombines TRBV4-2 with TRBJ1-2; 9 nucleotides agree with TRBD1. Germline CDR1 reads LGHNA; CDR2 reads YNFKEQ. CDR3 length: 14 residues. V gave up 0 bases and J gave up 6 bases; unmatched junction bases: 2. CDR3 loop: CASSQEQGAHGYTF. The CDR3 nucleotides are TGTGCCAGCAGCCAAGAACAGGGGGCGCATGGCTACACCTTC.

This chain joins TRBV7-9 and TRBJ2-5, with 8 bases aligning to TRBD2. Germline CDR1 and CDR2: SEHNR and FQNEAQ (reference sequence). CDR3 size: 15 residues. Germline trimming cut 5 bases from V and 4 bases from J; bases unmatched to any gene: 9. CDR3 loop: CASSRGSSGTETQYF. In DNA, the CDR3 is TGTGCCAGCAGCCGGGGGAGTAGCGGGACAGAGACCCAGTACTTC.

This chain links TRBV12-3 or TRBV12-4 with TRBJ2-1, with TRBD1 as a possible D gene (6 bases). The CDR3 totals 15 residues. The V and J ends lost 6 bases and 10 bases respectively, with 22 bases between them. The DNA for the CDR3 is TGTGCCAGCAGCACCTTGGTCAGGGGCCACTCCGAGCAGTTCTTC. This gives the protein CASSTLVRGHSEQFF.

The chain recombines TRBV4-3 with TRBJ2-1; 13 nucleotides match TRBD2. Germline CDR1 reads LGHNA; CDR2 reads YSLEER. The CDR3 loop spans 16 amino acids. With 1 base clipped from V and 3 bases from J, the junction kept 0 bases outside the gene matches. The CDR3 DNA reads TGCGCCAGCAGCCAAGGGACTAGCGGGAGCTACAATGAGCAGTTCTTC. This codes for CASSQGTSGSYNEQFF.

The rearrangement joins TRBV6-5 to TRBJ1-1; D gene unclear. The CDR3 consists of 14 residues. V lost 2 bases to trimming and J lost 4 bases, with 11 bases between them. Looked up from germline, CDR1 is MNHEY and CDR2 is SVGAGI. The CDR3 nucleotides are TGTGCCAGCAGTTACGGAGTGCGGAGCACTGAAGCTTTCTTT. Its protein is CASSYGVRSTEAFF.

The rearrangement links TRBV5-6 to TRBJ2-7; D gene ambiguous. Trimming took off 2 bases at V and 4 bases at J, with 16 bases between the two ends. From germline, CDR1 is SGHDT and CDR2 YYEEEE. CDR3 size: 15 residues. The CDR3 sequence is CASSFRLVSVYEQYF. DNA for the CDR3: TGTGCCAGCAGCTTTCGTCTAGTCTCGGTTTACGAGCAGTACTTC.

The rearrangement links TRBV12-3 or TRBV12-4 to TRBJ1-1; D is unresolved. The CDR3 sequence is 13 residues long. With 3 bases removed from V and 3 bases from J, the gap between germline ends came to 8 bases. CDR3 DNA: TGTGCCAGCAGTTTCTCGAGGGACACTGAAGCTTTCTTT. This sequence encodes CASSFSRDTEAFF.

This clonotype was observed a handful of times. This chain uses TRBV20-1 with TRBJ1-1, with D perhaps TRBD1 (6 bases). The germline V gene encodes CDR1 DFQATT and CDR2 SNEGSKA (reference sequence). This CDR3 is built from 14 residues. Between the trimmed V and J ends, which lost 2 bases and 6 bases, there was a span of 16 bases. The CDR3 nucleotides read TGCAGTGCTAGAACCGACAGGACCGGCGCTGAAGCTTTCTTT. Translated: CSARTDRTGAEAFF.

This sequence joins TRBV18 and TRBJ2-7; D perhaps matches TRBD1 (6 bases). CDR1 and CDR2 (germline): KGHSH, LQKENI. The germline V and J ends were trimmed by 5 bases and 4 bases, with 15 bases remaining between them. The CDR3 loop spans 14 amino acids. Here the CDR3 DNA reads TGTGCCAGCTCAACCTCCGGACAGTGGTACGAGCAGTACTTC. Its translation: CASSTSGQWYEQYF.

This chain uses TRBV29-1 with TRBJ2-3; TRBD1 matches 9 bases. With 7 bases clipped from V and 3 bases from J, the junction kept 8 bases outside the gene matches. This CDR3 is built from 14 residues. Germline V gene sequence: CDR1 SQVTM, CDR2 ANQGSEA. The CDR3: CSGSVGTGTDTQYF. CDR3 in DNA: TGCAGCGGTTCAGTTGGGACAGGGACAGATACGCAGTATTTT.

This chain links TRBV29-1 with TRBJ2-7, with D maybe TRBD2 (6 bases). This CDR3 has 14 residues. V was cut by 4 bases and J by 6 bases, with 19 bases left in between. Per the germline V gene, CDR1 is SQVTM and CDR2 is ANQGSEA. CDR3 sequence (DNA): TGCAGCGTTGGCGGGTCTATGGGGGGAGGCGAGCAGTACTTC. This codes for CSVGGSMGGGEQYF.

The chain links TRBV5-1 to TRBJ2-1; TRBD2 matches 13 bases. The CDR3 runs to 16 residues. V dropped 3 bases and J dropped 2; count of bases not matched to a gene: 2. Germline V CDR1 and CDR2: SGHRS, YFSETQ. As DNA, the CDR3 is TGCGCCAGCAGCTCAGGACTAGCGGGGGCCTACAATGAGCAGTTCTTC. Protein: CASSSGLAGAYNEQFF.

This chain joins TRBV20-1 and TRBJ2-3; D gene uncertain. CDR1 and CDR2 from the germline V gene are DFQATT and SNEGSKA (reference sequence). The CDR3 loop spans 13 amino acids. Trimming cost V 5 bases and J 1 base, with 10 bases left between them. In DNA, the CDR3 is TGCAGTGCTTTGAAAGTGGGCACAGATACGCAGTATTTT. Its protein product is CSALKVGTDTQYF.

The rearrangement links TRBV30 to TRBJ2-7; D gene unclear. The CDR3 contains 12 residues. Germline CDR1 GTSNPN, CDR2 SVGIG (reference sequence). Trimming cost V 4 bases and J 3 bases, with 10 bases left between them. This CDR3 reads CAWKGRFYEQYF. DNA of the CDR3: TGTGCCTGGAAAGGACGGTTCTACGAGCAGTACTTC. The full variable domain, completed using reference TRBV30 and TRBJ2-7, is SQTIHQWPATLVQPVGSPLSLECTVEGTSNPNLYWYRQAAGRGLQLLFYSVGIGQISSEVPQNLSASRPQDRQFILSSKKLLLSDSGFYLCAWKGRFYEQYFGPGTRLTVT.

The sample holds many counts of this clonotype. The V and J genes are TRBV20-1 and TRBJ1-3, with 8 bases lining up with TRBD1. The junction had 6 bases not matched to a gene; V was cut back by 5 bases and J by 0 bases. This CDR3 spans 15 amino acids. The germline V gene encodes CDR1 DFQATT and CDR2 SNEGSKA (reference sequence). Here the CDR3 reads CSASKTGGSGNTIYF. The CDR3 nucleotides read TGCAGTGCTTCCAAAACAGGGGGCTCTGGAAACACCATATATTTT.